The present entry profiles one T cell receptor beta chain with its context. The sample originates from a study of blood T cell repertoires in COVID-19. TCRdb keeps only in-frame clones here, not all; method: immunoSEQ multiplex PCR. The sample gives 220,000 or so clones, 65% to 85% of which show up once; roughly 3% is in the top ten. The sample was peripheral blood. This clonotype was sampled from a woman in her 30s who had recovered from COVID-19.

CDR3 coding DNA: TGCGCCAGCAGCCAAGGGACAGGGGTCTGGGAGCAGTACTTC. The encoded protein is CASSQGTGVWEQYF. This chain uses TRBV5-1 with TRBJ2-7, with TRBD1 identical over 10 bases. The CDR3 extends over 14 amino acids. V shed 4 bases, J shed 7 bases, and the junction held 8 bases outside the gene matches. Germline values: CDR1 SGHRS, CDR2 YFSETQ.